Presented here are 16 T cell receptor beta chains from one specimen sequenced in a study of long-term antiretroviral therapy in people with HIV (dated by TCRdb to about 2022). The immunoSEQ hsTCRB v3.0 assay was used at survey level resolution for TRB variable region sequencing. In its TCRdb copy, this immuneACCESS table keeps in-frame sequences only and misses some clones. Where compared with another copy, unresolved V genes explain less than half of these, and the others have no known cause. For this sample there are some 25,000 clones; about four fifths appear just once. The ten largest clones represent about 5.3% of the sample. Source: unsorted PBMCs, taken 0.7 years before starting antiretroviral therapy. These TCRs come from a man aged 25-45 years with HIV.

This clone has just one count. The chain links TRBV4-3 to TRBJ2-1; D gene unclear. With 0 bases removed from V and 5 bases from J, the gap between germline ends came to 11 bases. CDR1 LGHNA and CDR2 YSLEER come from the germline V gene. This CDR3 region has 15 residues. DNA for the CDR3: TGCGCCAGCAGCCAAGATCGAACGAGAAACAATGAGCAGTTCTTC. This codes for CASSQDRTRNNEQFF.

V and J are TRBV5-3 and TRBJ2-7; 9 bases are a match to TRBD1. TRBV5-3 is noted as an ORF with a role that remains uncertain. V dropped 5 bases and J dropped 1; count of bases not matched to a gene: 10. The CDR3 has 16 residues. The CDR3 bases are TGTGCCAGAAGGCATGCTACTGGGACAGGGTCCTACGAGCAGTACTTC. Its translation is CARRHATGTGSYEQYF.

The genes are TRBV5-8 and TRBJ2-3, with TRBD1 matching 8 bases. The V and J ends lost 4 bases and 5 bases, in that order; junction bases with no gene match: 9. The CDR3 extends over 15 amino acids. Germline V gene sequence: CDR1 SGHTS, CDR2 YDEGEE. Here the CDR3 reads CASSARDRSKDTQYF. The CDR3 region has the DNA TGTGCCAGCAGCGCCCGGGACAGGTCGAAAGATACGCAGTATTTT.

The rearrangement links TRBV4-2 to TRBJ2-7; TRBD2 agrees at 7 bases. The CDR3 contains 14 residues. Germline V gene data show CDR1 as LGHNA and CDR2 as YNFKEQ. V lost 0 bases, J lost 2 bases, and 1 base stayed unmatched. The CDR3 DNA follows: TGTGCCAGCAGCCAAGAGGGAGGGACCTACGAGCAGTACTTC. This sequence encodes CASSQEGGTYEQYF.

The V and J genes are TRBV27 and TRBJ2-2; possibly TRBD1 for D (5 bases). Per germline, CDR1 MNHEY and CDR2 SMNVEV (reference sequence). The V and J ends lost 6 bases and 6 bases respectively, with 20 bases between them. The CDR3 extends over 16 amino acids. The CDR3: CASRKGRQGRAGELFF. DNA for the CDR3: TGTGCCAGCAGAAAAGGTCGGCAGGGAAGGGCCGGGGAGCTGTTTTTT.

By proportion, this clone is large (0.1 to 1%). V usage is TRBV28 and J usage is TRBJ1-1, with 7 bases that match TRBD1. V lost 1 base, J lost 6 bases, and 5 bases stayed unmatched. Germline CDR1 MDHEN, CDR2 SYDVKM. The CDR3 length is 14 residues. CDR3: CASSLSSQGAEAFF. CDR3 coding DNA: TGTGCCAGCAGTTTATCTTCTCAGGGGGCTGAAGCTTTCTTT.

The chain uses TRBV5-6 and TRBJ2-7; D is uncertain. Between the trimmed V and J ends, which lost 2 bases and 1 base, there was a span of 10 bases. Per germline, CDR1 SGHDT and CDR2 YYEEEE. There are 14 residues in the CDR3. The CDR3 nucleotides are TGTGCCAGCAGCTTCACAGAGACTTCCTACGAGCAGTACTTC. This codes for CASSFTETSYEQYF.

The chain carries TRBV11-3 and TRBJ2-2; D is tentatively TRBD1 or TRBD2 (6 bases each). CDR1 and CDR2 (germline): SGHNT, YENEEA. Trimming took 3 bases from V and 3 from J, leaving 14 bases between them. The CDR3 has 16 amino acids. CDR3: CASSFLGGIDTGELFF. In DNA form, the CDR3 reads TGTGCCAGCAGCTTTCTGGGGGGCATAGACACCGGGGAGCTGTTTTTT.

The chain has TRBV30 and TRBJ1-1; 11 bases match TRBD1. The length of the CDR3 is 14 residues. V was pared by 3 bases and J by 3 bases, with 3 bases of the junction left unmatched. From germline, CDR1 is GTSNPN and CDR2 SVGIG (reference sequence). CDR3 loop: CAWRWDRGYTEAFF. Here the CDR3 DNA reads TGTGCCTGGAGGTGGGACAGGGGGTACACTGAAGCTTTCTTT.

The chain uses TRBV2 and TRBJ1-2; possible D gene TRBD1, 6 bases. V shed 0 bases and J shed 8 bases, with 7 bases lying between them. In germline, CDR1 is SNHLY, CDR2 FYNNEI. The CDR3 consists of 12 residues. DNA for the CDR3: TGTGCCAGCAGTGAAGCACAGGGAGGCTACACCTTC. It encodes CASSEAQGGYTF.

The rearrangement uses TRBV7-2 and TRBJ2-7; 13 bases line up with TRBD2. CDR3 size: 14 residues. Germline values: CDR1 SGHTA, CDR2 FQGNSA. V dropped 6 bases and J dropped 6; count of bases not matched to a gene: 5. The CDR3 reads CASRTSGGAGEQYF. CDR3 coding DNA: TGTGCCAGCAGAACTAGCGGGGGGGCCGGCGAGCAGTACTTC. The full variable domain, completed using reference TRBV7-2 and TRBJ2-7, is GAGVSQSPSNKVTEKGKDVELRCDPISGHTALYWYRQSLGQGLEFLIYFQGNSAPDKSGLPSDRFSAERTGGSVSTLTIQRTQQEDSAVYLCASRTSGGAGEQYFGPGTRLTVT.

The rearrangement joins TRBV28 to TRBJ2-5; the match to TRBD2 covers 14 bases. The CDR3 consists of 16 residues. With V trimmed by 2 bases and J by 1 base, 0 bases remained unmatched. Germline lookup yields CDR1 MDHEN and CDR2 SYDVKM. CDR3 coding DNA: TGTGCCAGCAGTTTAGGACTAGCGGGGGGCCAAGAGACCCAGTACTTC. Translation: CASSLGLAGGQETQYF.

The chain employs TRBV7-9 and TRBJ2-7; a weak D match, TRBD1 (6 bases). The length of the CDR3 is 14 residues. With 6 bases removed from V and 2 bases from J, the gap between germline ends came to 14 bases. CDR1 and CDR2 from the germline V gene are SEHNR and FQNEAQ (reference sequence). CDR3 in DNA: TGTGCCAGCAGTTCCACCAGGGGAACCTACGAGCAGTACTTC. Translation gives CASSSTRGTYEQYF.

The V call is TRBV5-1, the J call TRBJ2-1; 10 nucleotides match TRBD2. Germline V gives CDR1 SGHRS, CDR2 YFSETQ. The CDR3 is 18 residues long. The junction had 8 bases not matched to a gene; V was cut back by 1 base and J by 1 base. CDR3 amino acids: CASSLSLAGTGSYNEQFF. The CDR3 DNA sequence: TGCGCCAGCAGCTTGTCACTAGCGGGAACAGGATCCTACAATGAGCAGTTCTTC.

The chain combines TRBV19 with TRBJ2-1; D might be TRBD2 (5 bases). The CDR3 spans 13 residues. V lost 3 bases to trimming and J lost 10 bases, with 13 bases between them. Germline CDR1 is LNHDA and CDR2 is SQIVND (reference sequence). Here the CDR3 DNA reads TGTGCCAGTAGTATTGCCGGACTTTACGAGCAGTTCTTC. As protein: CASSIAGLYEQFF.

The chain combines TRBV7-9 with TRBJ2-2, with 7 bases fitting TRBD2. This CDR3 comprises 15 residues. Germline V gene data show CDR1 as SEHNR and CDR2 as FQNEAQ (reference sequence). J was trimmed by 6 bases and V by 0 bases; bases with no gene match: 4. CDR3 sequence reads: CASSLASGTPGELFF. The CDR3 DNA reads as TGTGCCAGCAGCTTAGCCAGCGGGACGCCCGGGGAGCTGTTTTTT.